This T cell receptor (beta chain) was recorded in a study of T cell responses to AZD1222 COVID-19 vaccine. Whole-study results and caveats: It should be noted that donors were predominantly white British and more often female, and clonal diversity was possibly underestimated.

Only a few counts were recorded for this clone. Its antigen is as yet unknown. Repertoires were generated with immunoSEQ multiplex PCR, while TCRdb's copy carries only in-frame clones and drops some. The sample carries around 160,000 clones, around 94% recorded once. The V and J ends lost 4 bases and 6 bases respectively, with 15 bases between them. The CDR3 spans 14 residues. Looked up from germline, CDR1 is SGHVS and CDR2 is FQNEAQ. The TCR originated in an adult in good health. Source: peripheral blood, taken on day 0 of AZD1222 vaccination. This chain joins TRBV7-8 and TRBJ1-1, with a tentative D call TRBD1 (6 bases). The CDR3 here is CASSSHLGAPEAFF. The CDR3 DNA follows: TGTGCCAGCAGCTCCCACCTGGGGGCGCCTGAAGCTTTCTTT.